One T cell receptor beta chain is described in this entry. Its antigen is still unknown. This sample was taken from a study of T-cell reconstitution after alpha-beta-depleted transplantation in children. Study results and limitations: In patients about two months after transplant, alpha-beta T cells reportedly arose from several hundred expanded graft clones. TCRbeta diversity was high at day 60 in some patients (a result of surviving recipient T cells and thymic progenitors). The main origin of T-cell counts and diversity one year after transplant was newly produced T cells.

The TCRbeta library was prepared with unique molecular identifiers. Using its own MiXCR run on the PCR reads, TCRdb lists one record per CDR3 protein. Among about 240,000 distinct CDR3 sequences, roughly 23% were seen once, and the ten largest hold more than 2%. The receptor's source is a girl aged 2 to 10 with Fanconi anemia, due to receive a stem cell transplant. Source: PBMCs, taken before TCRalphabeta/CD19-depleted stem cell transplant.

Here the CDR3 DNA reads TGCGCCAGCAGCCATGCACTAGCGGGAGGATCCTACAATGAGCAGTTCTTC. This encodes CASSHALAGGSYNEQFF. The chain joins TRBV4-1 to TRBJ2-1; 12 positions agree with TRBD2. CDR3 length: 17 amino acids. The J segment lost 1 base and the V segment lost 3 bases, leaving 4 bases of the junction unmatched. Germline values: CDR1 MGHRA, CDR2 YSYEKL.